The clone carrying this T cell receptor (beta chain) has at least ten counts. Building of the TCR beta libraries involved iRepertoire HTBI primers and Arm-PCR of CDR3 regions. Each CDR3 protein gets one entry after TCRdb re-called the multiplex PCR reads with MiXCR. The sample carries about 450,000 distinct CDR3 sequences, about 25% recorded once. This specimen belongs to a study of regulatory T cells in long-lasting Graves disease. This CDR3 is 13 amino acids long. In germline, CDR1 is MDHEN, CDR2 SYDVKM. V dropped 6 bases and J dropped 4 bases, with 10 bases sitting between them. Time point described: persistent/refractory GD, antithyroid drugs over 5 years with positive TRAb. From RNA extracted from PBMCs, the TCR library was made.

The sequence came from a female donor with Graves disease. The sequencing here drew on peripheral blood mononuclear cells (PBMCs), taken when the disease was refractory, from a patient treated with antithyroid drugs. The chain couples TRBV28 to TRBJ1-3; no definite D call. CDR3 nucleotide sequence: TGTGCCAGCAGCTTAGGAGGAGGAAACACCATATATTTT. Protein sequence: CASSLGGGNTIYF.